Included here is one T cell receptor (beta chain) sequence, with context. These data come from a study of blood T cell repertoires in COVID-19. The CDR3 totals 15 residues. The germline gives CDR1 MNHEY, CDR2 SMNVEV (reference sequence). The V end was cut by 7 bases, the J end by 5 bases, with 17 bases between. Produced via immunoSEQ multiplex PCR; TCRdb's table is partial and in-frame only. This sample has about 180,000 clones, with 90% found just once. Sequencing was performed on peripheral blood. The chain links TRBV27 to TRBJ1-4; D is possibly TRBD1 (6 bases). The receptor's source is a man aged 45-65 years with acute or convalescent COVID-19. Here the CDR3 reads CASTMGTRGNEKLFF. The DNA of the CDR3 is TGTGCCAGCACCATGGGGACACGGGGCAATGAAAAACTGTTTTTT.